The clone carrying this TCR beta chain occurred a few times. Its matching antigen is unknown. TCR beta CDR3 region amplification was performed from RNA transcripts. A set of HTBI primers served as the primers for a first-round RT-PCR of the TCR CDR3. A single record per CDR3 protein comes from TCRdb applying MiXCR to the multiplex PCR reads. The sample consists of some 350,000 distinct CDR3 sequences, roughly an eighth of them appearing once. Thyroid ultrasound, orbital computed tomography, clinical symptoms, and serum thyroxine and TRAb underpinned diagnoses. The data stem from a study of T cells in Graves' hyperthyroidism and ophthalmopathy. In the study overall: The blood sample was taken at first diagnosis, before treatment began. General observations from the study: Onset of ophthalmopathy came a median around 6.5 months after the model predicted it.

This TCR was recovered from a woman between 40 and 55 years old with Graves' ophthalmopathy. The specimen was blood.

In DNA form, the CDR3 reads TGCGCCAGCAGCCAAGTGCGCGACAGGGACGCTGGGGCCAACGTCCTGACTTTC. This encodes CASSQVRDRDAGANVLTF. The rearrangement uses TRBV4-1 and TRBJ2-6, with 7 bases aligning to TRBD1. The J segment lost 2 bases and the V segment lost 1 base, leaving 8 bases of the junction unmatched. Germline assignment: CDR1 MGHRA and CDR2 YSYEKL. This CDR3 contains 18 residues.